Following are 22 T cell receptor beta chains from one sample sequenced in a study of somatic mutations in cytotoxic T cells in rheumatoid arthritis. Assay: immunoSEQ multiplex PCR; the TCRdb copy retains only in-frame clones and omits some. The sample includes 15,000 to 20,000 clones, about four fifths of them seen just once. Sequencing was done on a sample of CD8+ T cells sorted from blood. These receptors all stem from an adult with rheumatoid arthritis.

Here the CDR3 DNA reads TGCGCCAGCAGTGGAGGAACAGGCCTGACAGGGGAATACGAGCAGTACTTC. Protein product: CASSGGTGLTGEYEQYF. This chain uses TRBV10-2 with TRBJ2-7; TRBD1 agrees at 8 bases. The V gene end was trimmed by 4 bases and the J gene end by 4 bases; junction bases not matched to a gene: 15. The CDR3 is 17 amino acids. Germline assignment: CDR1 WSHSY and CDR2 SAAADI.

The V call is TRBV5-4, the J call TRBJ2-7; D is unclear. This CDR3 contains 17 residues. Germline CDR1 and CDR2: SGHNT and YYREEE (reference sequence). V was clipped by 0 bases and J by 7 bases, with 23 bases between them. The CDR3 nucleotides are TGTGCCAGCAGCTTGGCCGTCCCCGGGCCATTAGTATGGGAGCAGTACTTC. It encodes CASSLAVPGPLVWEQYF.

The V gene is TRBV7-6, the J gene TRBJ1-6; no clear D. This CDR3 comprises 17 residues. Trimming removed 5 bases at V and 6 bases at J, with 20 bases between. The germline V gene has CDR1 SGHVS and CDR2 FNYEAQ. The chain's CDR3 is CASSRGQDGRVNSPLHF. The CDR3 nucleotides read TGTGCCAGCAGCAGAGGCCAGGACGGCCGCGTTAATTCACCCCTCCACTTT.

In this sample, this clone turned up once. The rearrangement joins TRBV30 to TRBJ1-1; the match to TRBD1 covers 10 bases. Losses at the gene ends were 1 base for V and 5 bases for J; bases not matched to a gene: 4. This CDR3 contains 14 residues. CDR1 is GTSNPN and CDR2 is SVGIG in the germline V gene (reference sequence). The chain's CDR3 is CAWSAGQGVTEAFF. The CDR3 nucleotides read TGTGCCTGGAGTGCAGGACAGGGGGTGACTGAAGCTTTCTTT.

The rearrangement uses TRBV4-1 and TRBJ2-7, with TRBD1 as a possible D gene (6 bases). Per the germline V gene, CDR1 is MGHRA and CDR2 is YSYEKL. This CDR3 region has 16 residues. V gave up 1 base and J gave up 0 bases, with 13 bases separating them. The DNA for the CDR3 is TGCGCCAGCAGCCAAGTTATTTCAGGGGTCTCCTACGAGCAGTACTTC. Protein sequence: CASSQVISGVSYEQYF.

V usage is TRBV5-4 and J usage is TRBJ2-5; either TRBD1 or TRBD2 may supply D (5 bases each). The end of the DNA aligns better with TRBJ2-7, so the J call may be wrong. Germline CDR1 is SGHNT and CDR2 is YYREEE (reference sequence). The CDR3 loop spans 13 amino acids. CDR3 region: CASSGEGPYEQYF. As DNA, the CDR3 is TGTGCCAGCTCGGGCGAGGGGCCCTACGAGCAGTACTTC.

CDR3 DNA: TGTGCCAGCAGCTTAGGAATGAGGGACAGTCCGTACTTC. It yields the protein CASSLGMRDSPYF. The chain carries TRBV7-6 and TRBJ2-7; TRBD1 matches 7 bases. In germline, CDR1 is SGHVS, CDR2 FNYEAQ. The CDR3 spans 13 residues. V was pared by 1 base and J by 12 bases, with 9 bases of the junction left unmatched.

This chain joins TRBV27 and TRBJ1-1; the D is unclear. V was clipped by 0 bases and J by 4 bases, with 6 bases between them. The CDR3 has 13 residues. Germline values: CDR1 MNHEY, CDR2 SMNVEV (reference sequence). The DNA for the CDR3 is TGTGCCAGCAGTTTATCGAGGGCCACTGAAGCTTTCTTT. It encodes CASSLSRATEAFF.

There are a few counts of this clone. The V and J genes are TRBV7-9 and TRBJ1-1; D possibly corresponds to TRBD1 (6 bases). The CDR3 runs 15 residues. From germline, CDR1 is SEHNR and CDR2 FQNEAQ (reference sequence). Trimming pared 3 bases from V and 1 base from J, leaving 12 bases between. In nucleotides, the CDR3 is TGTGCCAGCAGCTTCGGTCAGGGGAGGAACACTGAAGCTTTCTTT. It yields the protein CASSFGQGRNTEAFF.

The V and J genes are TRBV10-3 and TRBJ2-7, with D possibly being TRBD2 (6 bases). V was shortened by 10 bases and J by 3 bases, with 16 bases between the two germline ends. Germline CDR1 and CDR2: ENHRY and SYGVKD. This CDR3 contains 13 residues. CDR3 sequence (DNA): TGTGCCACCCGAGGGAGGCTAGGCTACGAGCAGTACTTC. Its protein product is CATRGRLGYEQYF.

This chain joins TRBV5-8 and TRBJ2-7; D uncertain. The CDR3 totals 13 residues. CDR1 is SGHTS and CDR2 is YDEGEE in the germline V gene. The V gene lost 6 bases and the J gene lost 0 bases, with 10 bases spanning the gap. The CDR3 here is CASIPPSSYEQYF. As DNA, the CDR3 is TGTGCCAGCATCCCACCCAGCTCCTACGAGCAGTACTTC.

Concerning this clone: No DNA is shown, since the ends of the CDR3 on it are uncertain; the CDR3 is the one TCRdb lists. The chain recombines TRBV11-2 with TRBJ2-7; the table names TRBD2, a call not compared with the DNA. The CDR3 totals 15 residues, both ends included. Germline V lookup: CDR1 SGHAT, CDR2 FQNNGV. CDR3 amino acids: CASSFGSGSSYEQYF.

This clone has just a few counts. This chain uses TRBV6-5 with TRBJ1-3; the D is unclear. The V and J ends lost 0 bases and 2 bases respectively, with 8 bases between them. This CDR3 has 15 amino acids. Germline assignment: CDR1 MNHEY and CDR2 SVGAGI. The CDR3 loop reads CASSYSEATGNTIYF. CDR3 sequence (DNA): TGTGCCAGCAGTTACTCGGAGGCGACTGGAAACACCATATATTTT.

The chain joins TRBV2 to TRBJ2-4; perhaps D is TRBD1 or TRBD2 (5 bases each). The germline gives CDR1 SNHLY, CDR2 FYNNEI. This CDR3 is built from 15 residues. V lost 5 bases, J lost 3 bases, and 14 bases lay in between. The CDR3, as DNA: TGTGCCAGCAGTCCCCTCGTGGGGGACAAAAACATTCAGTACTTC. Translating it yields CASSPLVGDKNIQYF.

The chain is built from TRBV6-1 and TRBJ2-7, with D unresolved. Deletions cut 2 bases from V and 2 bases from J, with 10 bases between. Germline assignment: CDR1 MNHNS and CDR2 SASEGT. This CDR3 is built from 14 residues. The CDR3 region has the DNA TGTGCCAGCAGTGAATGGGTCAGTACCTACGAGCAGTACTTC. It yields the protein CASSEWVSTYEQYF.

This clone is large (0.1 to 1%) in the sample. CDR3 residues: CASSMVPGVTDTQYF. CDR3 bases: TGTGCCAGTAGTATGGTCCCGGGGGTTACAGATACGCAGTATTTT. The V call is TRBV19, the J call TRBJ2-3; tentatively, D is TRBD2 (6 bases). Trimming pared 3 bases from V and 3 bases from J, leaving 13 bases between. Per germline, CDR1 LNHDA and CDR2 SQIVND (reference sequence). The CDR3 loop spans 15 amino acids. The full variable domain, with the rest looked up from reference TRBV19 and TRBJ2-3, is DGGITQSPKYLFRKEGQNVTLSCEQNLNHDAMYWYRQDPGQGLRLIYYSQIVNDFQKGDIAEGYSVSREKKESFPLTVTSAQKNPTAFYLCASSMVPGVTDTQYFGPGTRLTVL.

The chain employs TRBV2 and TRBJ2-3; D may match TRBD1 or TRBD2 (5 bases each). Germline V gene lookup returns CDR1 SNHLY and CDR2 FYNNEI. The length of the CDR3 is 14 residues. The V and J ends lost 11 bases and 8 bases respectively, with 23 bases between them. As DNA, the CDR3 is TGTGCCGACTTGTGGCCCGTAGGGGACGTTACGCAGTATTTT. This codes for CADLWPVGDVTQYF.

This clone was seen a handful of times. This sequence joins TRBV27 and TRBJ2-5; the match to TRBD1 covers 8 bases. The CDR3 runs 13 residues. Germline loops: CDR1 MNHEY, CDR2 SMNVEV (reference sequence). The V segment lost 5 bases and the J segment 5 bases; nucleotides outside the gene matches: 4. The CDR3 sequence is CASSGQGAETQYF. The CDR3 DNA reads TGTGCCAGCAGTGGACAGGGAGCGGAGACCCAGTACTTC.

This clone occurred a few times. This chain uses TRBV19 with TRBJ2-3, with D perhaps matching TRBD2 (6 bases). Deletions cut 8 bases from V and 2 bases from J, with 8 bases between. The CDR3 is made up of 12 amino acids. CDR1 and CDR2 from the germline V gene are LNHDA and SQIVND (reference sequence). CDR3 loop: CASAGNTDTQYF. As DNA, the CDR3 is TGTGCCAGTGCGGGGAACACAGATACGCAGTATTTT.

This chain connects TRBV7-8 to TRBJ2-1; D possibly uses TRBD1 or TRBD2 (5 bases each). Trimming removed 4 bases from V and 5 bases from J, with 18 bases in between. The CDR3 runs 16 residues. Germline CDR1 and CDR2: SGHVS and FQNEAQ. The CDR3 sequence is CASSSPSRDLNNEQFF. The CDR3 DNA sequence: TGTGCCAGCAGCTCCCCTAGCCGGGACCTAAACAATGAGCAGTTCTTC.

The chain links TRBV2 to TRBJ2-1; 10 bases are shared with TRBD1. Germline V lookup: CDR1 SNHLY, CDR2 FYNNEI. The CDR3 is 15 residues long. J gave up 4 bases and V 5 bases, and 5 bases lay outside the gene matches. This CDR3 reads CASSYRTGGYNEQFF. CDR3 nucleotides: TGTGCCAGCAGTTACAGGACAGGGGGGTACAATGAGCAGTTCTTC.

This rearrangement joins TRBV6-5 to TRBJ2-5; D is ambiguous. CDR3 length equals 16 residues. The ends were cut back, 2 bases at V and 2 bases at J, with 15 bases in the middle. Germline V gene sequence: CDR1 MNHEY, CDR2 SVGAGI. This CDR3 is CASSYPTVAGQETQYF. CDR3 nucleotide sequence: TGTGCCAGCAGTTACCCCACTGTAGCAGGACAAGAGACCCAGTACTTC.